The 13 T cell receptor beta chains in this list originate from one sample, sequenced in a study of cytomegalovirus exposure and HLA in healthy donors. The PCR made use of 60 Vbeta and 13 Jbeta primers. TCRdb's table, derived via immunoSEQ multiplex PCR, lists solely in-frame clones and lacks some. The table includes 70,000 to 90,000 clones, 72% detected once. Sample: PBMCs. The receptors originated from a man aged 55 to 70 in good health and CMV-seropositive.

This rearrangement joins TRBV27 to TRBJ1-5; 9 bases align to TRBD1. Germline V lookup: CDR1 MNHEY, CDR2 SMNVEV (reference sequence). The CDR3 extends over 17 amino acids. Losses at the gene ends were 0 bases for V and 5 bases for J; bases not matched to a gene: 8. The CDR3 loop is CASSLSAGQGRDQPQHF. As DNA, the CDR3 is TGTGCCAGCAGTTTATCCGCCGGACAGGGGAGAGATCAGCCCCAGCATTTT.

The gene calls are TRBV6-5 and TRBJ2-7; D is possibly TRBD1 (6 bases). The germline V and J ends were trimmed by 0 bases and 2 bases, with 11 bases remaining between them. There are 15 residues in the CDR3. Germline V gene lookup returns CDR1 MNHEY and CDR2 SVGAGI. CDR3 sequence (DNA): TGTGCCAGCAGTTACTCGGGCGGACAGCCCTACGAGCAGTACTTC. Translating it yields CASSYSGGQPYEQYF.

V gene TRBV5-5 combines with J gene TRBJ1-5; tentative D call: TRBD1 (5 bases). Trimming pared 4 bases from V and 7 bases from J, leaving 15 bases between. The germline gives CDR1 SGHKS, CDR2 YYEKEE (reference sequence). The CDR3 runs 14 residues. CDR3 nucleotide sequence: TGTGCCAGCAGCCCCTCGGGGGGTGCGCAGCCCCAGCATTTT. It codes for CASSPSGGAQPQHF.

V usage is TRBV14 and J usage is TRBJ1-1, with D maybe TRBD1 (6 bases). The germline gives CDR1 SGHDN, CDR2 FVKESK. Trimming removed 3 bases at V and 1 base at J, with 18 bases between. This CDR3 is 17 amino acids long. The CDR3 sequence: CASSHFPGADPNTEAFF. The DNA for the CDR3 is TGTGCCAGCAGCCATTTCCCAGGGGCAGACCCGAACACTGAAGCTTTCTTT.

This clone was observed a handful of times. V gene TRBV2 combines with J gene TRBJ2-1; possibly TRBD2 for D (7 bases). Trimming cost V 7 bases and J 7 bases, with 20 bases left between them. Germline assignment: CDR1 SNHLY and CDR2 FYNNEI. The CDR3 totals 15 residues. CDR3: CASTQGGGLRNEQFF. The CDR3 DNA sequence: TGTGCCAGCACCCAAGGGGGGGGTCTTCGGAATGAGCAGTTCTTC.

This clone was observed once. The chain combines TRBV5-6 with TRBJ1-2; no firm D call. CDR3 length: 14 residues. Trimming removed 1 base at V and 2 bases at J, with 9 bases between. Germline loops: CDR1 SGHDT, CDR2 YYEEEE. CDR3 sequence (DNA): TGTGCCAGCAGCTTGAATGGTGGCAACTATGGCTACACCTTC. Protein sequence: CASSLNGGNYGYTF.

This rearrangement joins TRBV7-6 to TRBJ2-2; possible D gene TRBD1, 5 bases. CDR1 is SGHVS and CDR2 is FNYEAQ in the germline V gene. Between the trimmed V and J ends, which lost 5 bases and 8 bases, there was a span of 9 bases. The CDR3 covers 12 residues. This CDR3 is CASSKGVGELFF. The CDR3 region has the DNA TGTGCCAGCAGCAAAGGGGTGGGGGAGCTGTTTTTT.

This chain uses TRBV9 with TRBJ2-3, with D perhaps matching TRBD1 (7 bases). V lost 4 bases and J 3 bases, leaving 21 bases between the germline ends. CDR1 is SGDLS, CDR2 YYNGEE, per germline. This CDR3 region has 17 residues. DNA for the CDR3: TGTGCCAGCAGCCCCCGGACAGGACGGGGAGGAACAGATACGCAGTATTTT. Translation: CASSPRTGRGGTDTQYF.

CDR3 amino acids: CASRLSASYGYTF. In DNA, the CDR3 is TGTGCCAGCCGTCTCTCTGCCAGCTATGGCTACACCTTC. The rearrangement joins TRBV6-5 to TRBJ1-2; D not certain. The V gene's germline CDR1 is MNHEY and CDR2 SVGAGI. Trimming shortened V by 8 bases and J by 4 bases, and 14 bases separated the two germline ends. The CDR3 sequence is 13 residues long.

This clone was recorded once. This chain links TRBV4-1 with TRBJ1-1, with D tentatively TRBD1 (5 bases). Germline CDR1 is MGHRA and CDR2 is YSYEKL. CDR3 length: 18 residues. The V and J ends lost 0 bases and 2 bases respectively, with 19 bases between them. The CDR3 spells CASSQDPGGGGGNTEAFF. CDR3 nucleotides: TGCGCCAGCAGCCAAGATCCCGGGGGTGGGGGGGGAAACACTGAAGCTTTCTTT.

The chain couples TRBV28 to TRBJ1-4; perhaps TRBD1 as D (6 bases). Per the germline V gene, CDR1 is MDHEN and CDR2 is SYDVKM. V lost 2 bases and J 0 bases, leaving 19 bases between the germline ends. This CDR3 has 19 residues. CDR3 bases: TGTGCCAGCAGTTTACGGGCCGCGGGGGGCTATGCAACTAATGAAAAACTGTTTTTT. Amino acid sequence: CASSLRAAGGYATNEKLFF. The variable domain in full, with the rest retrieved from reference TRBV28 and TRBJ1-4, is DVKVTQSSRYLVKRTGEKVFLECVQDMDHENMFWYRQDPGLGLRLIYFSYDVKMKEKGDIPEGYSVSREKKERFSLILESASTNQTSMYLCASSLRAAGGYATNEKLFFGSGTQLSVL.

V and J are TRBV4-2 and TRBJ1-1; tentative D call: TRBD1 (6 bases). Trimming removed 2 bases at V and 2 bases at J, with 9 bases between. Germline V CDR1 and CDR2: LGHNA, YNFKEQ. The length of the CDR3 is 14 residues. The CDR3 region has the DNA TGTGCCAGCAGCCAAACCGGGACAAACACTGAAGCTTTCTTT. Amino acid sequence: CASSQTGTNTEAFF.

This clone was counted between two and nine times. J is TRBJ1-5 and V is TRBV6-5, with D perhaps TRBD1 (6 bases). The germline V and J ends were trimmed by 8 bases and 0 bases, with 14 bases remaining between them. The V gene's germline CDR1 is MNHEY and CDR2 SVGAGI. The CDR3 is 15 residues long. The DNA of the CDR3 is TGTGCCAGCGGCCGGGACAACTATAGCAATCAGCCCCAGCATTTT. It codes for CASGRDNYSNQPQHF.